The source of this T cell receptor beta chain is a study of blood T cell repertoires in COVID-19. The wider study: Some COVID-19 samples were acute and others convalescent; all came from the United States, Italy and Spain. The cDNA or gDNA used as material had been derived from T cells, B-cell-depleted T cells, or PBMCs.

As originally analysed: Reference gene primers were amplified, and this amplification served to estimate nucleated cell counts. The protocol was immunoSEQ multiplex PCR, while the TCRdb copy is restricted to in-frame clones and leaves out a portion. V and J calls and clone size are as listed in that table; D and trimming were resolved from the DNA. Counted here are approximately 260,000 clones, roughly 80% occurring once; the ten biggest clones make up under 5.5%. Germline-derived CDR1 and CDR2 are SGHAT and FQDESV (reference sequence). CDR3 size: 15 residues. V lost 5 bases and J 6 bases, leaving 17 bases between the germline ends.

The sequencing input was peripheral blood. V is TRBV11-1 and J is TRBJ2-1; tentative D call: TRBD1 (6 bases). This receptor was identified in a man aged 55 to 70 who had recovered from COVID-19. CDR3 amino acids: CASSRRQVMSNEQFF. The CDR3 DNA reads TGTGCCAGCAGCCGACGACAGGTTATGAGCAATGAGCAGTTCTTC.